The rows below give T cell receptor beta chains drawn from one sample of a study of Ad26.COV2.S vaccination and SARS-CoV-2 variants. Using immunoSEQ multiplex PCR, the repertoire was profiled, and TCRdb retains in-frame clones only, with some absent. The table has about 350,000 clones, about 91% seen once. The sequencing used peripheral blood, collected after recovery from COVID-19. The receptors originated from a human donor who had recovered from COVID-19. Each CDR3 is given with its conserved first and last residue. D genes are given only for firm matches. Size is omitted from some rows. Given values are once, few, many or a class for expanded clones.

d_call j_call clone_size v_call cdr3_aa cdr3_nt
NA TRBJ2-1 NA TRBV7-9 CASSQRSNEQFF TGTGCCAGCAGCCAACGATCCAATGAGCAGTTCTTC
NA TRBJ1-2 NA TRBV29-1 CSVEDRSYGYTF TGCAGCGTTGAGGACAGAAGCTATGGCTACACCTTC
TRBD1 TRBJ1-4 NA TRBV5-5 CASSWVTGVGEKLFF TGTGCCAGCAGCTGGGTGACAGGGGTAGGTGAAAAACTGTTTTTT
TRBD2 TRBJ2-3 NA TRBV5-6 CASSIGTSGRWDTQYF TGTGCCAGCAGCATCGGGACTAGCGGGAGGTGGGATACGCAGTATTTT
NA TRBJ2-4 NA TRBV5-6 CASSLETGVAKNIQYF TGTGCCAGCAGCCTAGAGACGGGAGTAGCCAAAAACATTCAGTACTTC
TRBD1 TRBJ1-6 once TRBV5-6 CASSPGTGLRNSPLHF TGTGCCAGCAGCCCCGGGACAGGGTTGAGGAATTCACCCCTCCACTTT
NA TRBJ1-3 NA TRBV7-2 CASSLERIPSGNTIYF TGTGCCAGCAGCTTAGAGCGGATACCCTCTGGAAACACCATATATTTT
TRBD1 TRBJ1-1 NA TRBV5-6 CASSYRGHTEAFF TGTGCCAGCAGCTACAGGGGGCACACTGAAGCTTTCTTT
NA TRBJ2-5 NA TRBV5-1 CASAYERGETQYF TGCGCCAGCGCCTACGAGAGGGGGGAGACCCAGTACTTC
TRBD1 TRBJ1-5 NA TRBV15 CATSRVLDRRLGEPQHF TGTGCCACCAGCAGAGTCTTGGACAGGCGCTTAGGGGAGCCCCAGCATTTT
TRBD1 TRBJ2-5 NA TRBV6-5 CASSSARQGRRETQYF TGTGCCAGCAGTTCCGCAAGACAGGGAAGGAGGGAGACCCAGTACTTC
NA TRBJ1-6 once TRBV6-5 CASSRGPGESPLHF TGTGCCAGCAGTCGGGGGCCGGGGGAATCACCCCTCCACTTT
TRBD1 TRBJ1-3 NA TRBV7-9 CASSLVLPGGTIYF TGTGCCAGCAGCTTAGTTTTACCAGGGGGTACCATATATTTT
NA TRBJ1-3 NA TRBV3-1/TRBV3-2 CASSQVQAPSSGNTIYF TGTGCCAGCAGCCAAGTACAGGCCCCAAGCTCTGGAAACACCATATATTTT
NA TRBJ2-7 NA TRBV6-5 CASSYTRQRGEQYF TGTGCCAGCAGTTACACCAGACAACGCGGCGAGCAGTACTTC
NA TRBJ1-6 NA TRBV7-9 CASSSTVNNSPLHF TGTGCCAGCAGCTCGACAGTAAATAATTCACCCCTCCACTTT
NA TRBJ1-2 once TRBV9 CASSLSRDEEGYGYTF TGTGCCAGCAGCCTATCTCGTGATGAGGAAGGCTATGGCTACACCTTC
NA TRBJ1-1 NA TRBV5-1 CASSLWQTGTEAFF TGCGCCAGCAGCTTATGGCAGACGGGCACTGAAGCTTTCTTT
NA TRBJ1-1 NA TRBV10-3 CAISDLFWTEAFF TGTGCCATCAGTGATTTATTTTGGACTGAAGCTTTCTTT
NA TRBJ1-3 NA TRBV7-2 CASSLSIPPGFDTIYF TGTGCCAGCAGCTTATCTATCCCTCCCGGATTTGACACCATATATTTT
TRBD2 TRBJ2-3 NA TRBV3-1/TRBV3-2 CASSQLAGEADTQYF TGTGCCAGCAGCCAACTAGCGGGGGAGGCAGATACGCAGTATTTT
NA TRBJ2-3 NA TRBV11-2 CASSSGTEEGDTQYF TGTGCCAGCAGCTCCGGGACGGAGGAGGGAGATACGCAGTATTTT
NA TRBJ2-2 NA TRBV5-1 CASSGNPQGSGTGELFF TGCGCCAGCAGCGGAAACCCTCAGGGTAGTGGCACCGGGGAGCTGTTTTTT
NA TRBJ1-1 NA TRBV21-1 CASTHMRLNTEAFF TGTGCCAGCACCCACATGAGATTGAACACTGAAGCTTTCTTT
NA TRBJ2-7 NA TRBV7-7 CASSLNRNSYEQYF TGTGCCAGCAGCTTGAACAGAAACTCCTACGAGCAGTACTTC
NA TRBJ2-7 NA TRBV12-5 CASGQGNGYEQYF TGTGCTAGTGGACAGGGTAATGGGTACGAGCAGTACTTC
NA TRBJ1-2 NA TRBV10-2 CASSGTAVYGYTF TGCGCCAGCAGTGGGACAGCGGTTTATGGCTACACCTTC
NA TRBJ2-2 NA TRBV15 CATSRGAGPNTGELFF TGTGCCACCAGCAGAGGTGCAGGGCCGAACACCGGGGAGCTGTTTTTT
NA TRBJ2-3 NA TRBV7-6 CASSARTAATPDTQYF TGTGCCAGCAGCGCCCGGACAGCCGCTACACCAGATACGCAGTATTTT
NA TRBJ2-1 NA TRBV6-2/TRBV6-3 CASSYRTHNEQFF TGTGCCAGCAGTTACAGGACGCACAATGAGCAGTTCTTC
NA TRBJ1-6 NA TRBV19 CASSILGGYNSPLHF TGTGCCAGTAGTATTTTAGGGGGCTATAATTCACCCCTCCACTTT
TRBD1 TRBJ1-5 NA TRBV29-1 CSAVTGGMGQPQHF TGCAGCGCTGTGACAGGGGGCATGGGGCAGCCCCAGCATTTT
TRBD1 TRBJ2-1 NA TRBV6-6 CASRDRTGEYVNEQFF TGTGCCAGCAGAGACCGGACAGGGGAATATGTTAATGAGCAGTTCTTC
NA TRBJ2-7 NA TRBV6-5 CASSYKGSTSYEQYF TGTGCCAGCAGTTACAAGGGGTCGACCTCCTACGAGCAGTACTTC
TRBD2 TRBJ2-7 NA TRBV4-1 CASSPKAGGGALYEQYF TGCGCCAGCAGCCCCAAGGCGGGCGGGGGGGCCCTTTACGAGCAGTACTTC
TRBD2 TRBJ2-3 NA TRBV5-1 CASSGRLAGGPTDTQYF TGCGCCAGCAGCGGAAGACTAGCGGGGGGCCCCACAGATACGCAGTATTTT
NA TRBJ1-6 NA TRBV7-2 CASSLRGNDNSPLHF TGTGCCAGCAGCTTAAGAGGGAATGATAATTCACCCCTCCACTTT
TRBD1 TRBJ2-5 many TRBV3-1/TRBV3-2 CASSQELGQTIQETQYF TGTGCCAGCAGCCAAGAGCTGGGACAGACGATCCAAGAGACCCAGTACTTC
TRBD1 TRBJ2-7 once TRBV15 CATGDRGYEQYF TGTGCCACGGGCGACAGGGGTTACGAGCAGTACTTC
TRBD1 TRBJ1-4 few TRBV2 CASSPLPGQGKKLFF TGTGCCAGCAGTCCTCTACCGGGACAGGGGAAGAAACTGTTTTTT
NA TRBJ1-3 NA TRBV12-3/TRBV12-4 CASGSGNTIYF TGTGCCAGCGGCTCTGGAAACACCATATATTTT
NA TRBJ2-5 NA TRBV6-5 CASSRGSPLQETQYF TGTGCCAGCAGCAGGGGCTCGCCGCTCCAAGAGACCCAGTACTTC
NA TRBJ2-1 NA TRBV5-6 CASSTISVMSSYNEQFF TGTGCCAGCAGCACCATTAGCGTCATGAGCTCCTACAATGAGCAGTTCTTC
TRBD1 TRBJ2-7 NA TRBV5-1 CASRPPGQGVNREQYF TGCGCCAGCAGACCACCGGGACAGGGGGTTAATCGCGAGCAGTACTTC
NA TRBJ1-4 NA TRBV5-6 CASSPPGIYEKLFF TGTGCCAGCAGCCCCCCGGGCATTTACGAAAAACTGTTTTTT
NA TRBJ1-1 NA TRBV20-1 CSASREMDTEAFF TGCAGTGCTAGTCGGGAAATGGACACTGAAGCTTTCTTT
NA TRBJ2-1 NA TRBV20-1 CSATRELREFF TGCAGTGCTACCAGGGAGTTGAGGGAGTTCTTC
TRBD1 TRBJ1-4 NA TRBV5-1 CASSSGGRGMGEKLFF TGCGCCAGCTCCTCAGGGGGCAGGGGAATGGGTGAAAAACTGTTTTTT
NA TRBJ1-1 once TRBV15 CATSSLSDTEAFF TGTGCCACCAGCAGCCTAAGTGACACTGAAGCTTTCTTT
NA TRBJ2-5 NA TRBV19 CASSIGEGTETQYF TGTGCCAGTAGTATAGGGGAAGGGACAGAGACCCAGTACTTC
TRBD1 TRBJ2-5 NA TRBV25-1 CASSSGQGVQETQYF TGTGCCAGCAGTTCCGGACAGGGGGTCCAAGAGACCCAGTACTTC
TRBD1 TRBJ2-7 few TRBV13 CASSLGQGRKIF TGTGCCAGCAGCTTAGGACAGGGGCGGAAAATCTTC
NA TRBJ1-2 NA TRBV6-2/TRBV6-3 CASSYNAANYGYTF TGTGCCAGCAGTTATAATGCAGCTAACTATGGCTACACCTTC
NA TRBJ2-1 NA TRBV27 CASNTRDEHNEQFF TGTGCCAGCAATACACGGGACGAACACAATGAGCAGTTCTTC
TRBD1 TRBJ1-2 NA TRBV7-3 CASSLTGTGGYGYTF TGTGCCAGCAGCTTGACCGGGACAGGGGGCTATGGCTACACCTTC